A selection of T cell receptor beta chains follows, all from one sample in a study of cytomegalovirus exposure and HLA in healthy donors. Data came from immunoSEQ multiplex PCR; TCRdb stores just in-frame clones and leaves some out. In the table there are under 200,000 clones, approximately 80% of which are singletons. What was sequenced was PBMCs. The receptors here all came from a woman under 40 in good health and CMV-seronegative. Both conserved end residues are part of each CDR3.

j_gene,v_gene,CDR3aa
TRBJ1-6,TRBV7-8,CASSAGQGRSYNSPLHF
TRBJ2-1,TRBV19,CASSIGGFNEQFF
TRBJ2-2,TRBV29-1,CSVVLRQGVGELFF
NA,TRBV4-1,CASSLYRGSSYEQYF
TRBJ1-1,TRBV29-1,CSVSGFTEAFF
TRBJ2-5,TRBV29-1,CSATVDRRETQYF
TRBJ2-3,TRBV11-2,CASSHPGLAGVGTDTQYF
TRBJ2-4,TRBV7-3,CASSLTGLGAKNIQYF
TRBJ2-7,TRBV7-6,CASSLKGRRSGYEQYF
TRBJ2-7,TRBV5-1,CASSLTGSSYEQYF
TRBJ2-1,TRBV19,CASSILSSYNEQFF
TRBJ2-1,TRBV4-1,CASSQHAPGRGRSYNEQFF
TRBJ2-3,TRBV5-4,CASSWTGLGTDTQYF
TRBJ2-3,TRBV7-8,CASSPGAGGRTDTQYF
TRBJ2-1,TRBV7-2,CASSLGATGAYNEQFF
TRBJ1-1,TRBV18,CASSPWQITEAFF
TRBJ1-4,TRBV5-4,CASSLAVTNEKLFF
TRBJ2-2,TRBV9,CASSAPGGRMTGELFF
TRBJ1-4,TRBV9,CASSVGGVTNEKLFF
TRBJ1-3,TRBV11-2,CASSLPGQGLDTIYF
TRBJ1-4,TRBV18,CASSPRRGESVVF
TRBJ2-6,TRBV7-3,CASSSGQGRSGANVLTF
TRBJ1-1,TRBV29-1,CSVAGLVRGAFF
TRBJ2-5,TRBV2,CASSEVFWDRGRETQYF
TRBJ2-7,TRBV7-9,CASSLVPQGGGEQYF
NA,TRBV5-6,CASSLGGASYEQYF
TRBJ2-7,TRBV29-1,CSVEDGVGGSEQYF
TRBJ1-2,TRBV6-5,CASSYGASRGYTF
TRBJ1-6,TRBV11-2,CASSFATAYNSPLHF
TRBJ1-1,TRBV29-1,CSVDLDLLNTEAFF
TRBJ2-5,TRBV7-2,CASSAGLAGGPRTQYF
TRBJ2-7,TRBV11-2,CASSLDRAGGYSYEQYF
TRBJ2-2,TRBV5-1,CASSLDRYPGELFF
TRBJ1-1,TRBV7-2,CASSAPPRGTQDTEAFF
TRBJ2-3,TRBV4-3,CASSQGRADTQYF
TRBJ1-3,TRBV5-1,CASSYNSGNTIYF
TRBJ2-1,TRBV13,CASSSLSGRAVNEQFF
TRBJ1-5,TRBV7-2,CASSLGADSNQPQHF
TRBJ2-1,TRBV15,CATSREDRSYNEQFF
TRBJ2-3,TRBV9,CASSAGLTSTDTQYF
TRBJ1-1,TRBV7-9,CASSPDRRYTEAFF
TRBJ1-2,TRBV5-6,CASSLLPGQGVLHGYTF
TRBJ1-2,TRBV5-1,CASSLGGTGCGYTF
TRBJ2-1,TRBV19,CASSTTRTGRNEQFF
TRBJ1-4,TRBV19,CASSQTGTGSLKKLFF
TRBJ1-2,TRBV6-6,CASRKRDRDYGYTF
TRBJ2-6,TRBV5-4,CASRVDGGANVLTF
TRBJ1-2,TRBV19,CASSTTVYGYTF
TRBJ1-1,TRBV7-9,CASSRGTGQGFMNTEAFF
TRBJ2-1,TRBV7-8,CASSSMSGGVSYNEQFF
TRBJ2-2,TRBV5-6,CASTMNPGGNTGELFF
TRBJ2-3,TRBV6-4,CASSGGATDTQYF
TRBJ2-7,TRBV15,CATSRDQTAAYEQYF
TRBJ2-7,TRBV18,CASSSRPGTGYEQYF
TRBJ1-5,TRBV19,CASTLAGIRPQHF
TRBJ1-1,TRBV30,CAWSVRTAGNTEAFF
TRBJ2-1,TRBV5-1,CASSLPGDLNEQFF
TRBJ1-1,TRBV6-5,CATYGDTEAFF
TRBJ2-1,TRBV12-5,CASGPGTSGVNEQFF
TRBJ2-1,TRBV7-9,CASLRRAGVINEQFF